These 27 T cell receptor beta chains share one sample of origin, sequenced in a study of CD8+ T cells in alopecia areata. RNA extraction was followed by reverse transcription into cDNA, which acted as the sequencing template. Assay: immunoSEQ multiplex PCR; the TCRdb copy retains only in-frame clones and omits some. The sample gives fewer than 250,000 clones, about three fifths of which show up once; just over 0.45% is in the top ten. The sample in question was CD4+ T cells sorted from blood, obtained at week 0. The receptor set was obtained from a human donor with alopecia areata.

This clone was seen more than once but under ten times. V and J are TRBV13 and TRBJ1-1; D unresolved. The CDR3 extends over 15 amino acids. Trimming removed 1 base at V and 1 base at J, with 10 bases between. The germline CDR1 and CDR2 sequences are PRHDT and FYEKMQ (reference sequence). CDR3 protein: CASSLVAGRNTEAFF. As DNA, the CDR3 is TGTGCCAGCAGCTTAGTGGCCGGCAGGAACACTGAAGCTTTCTTT.

This clone was counted once. This chain connects TRBV7-8 to TRBJ1-2; a possible D gene is TRBD1 (6 bases). The germline CDR1 and CDR2 sequences are SGHVS and FQNEAQ. This CDR3 is 13 amino acids long. V lost 7 bases to trimming and J lost 8 bases, with 17 bases between them. The CDR3 nucleotides read TGTGCCAGCAACGGTAACAGGGATCGGGGCTACACCTTC. Translated: CASNGNRDRGYTF. Full variable domain (missing parts from reference TRBV7-8 and TRBJ1-2): GAGVSQSPRYKVAKRGQDVALRCDPISGHVSLFWYQQALGQGPEFLTYFQNEAQLDKSGLPSDRFFAERPEGSVSTLKIQRTQQEDSAVYLCASNGNRDRGYTFGSGTRLTVV.

In its sample, this clone was seen a few times. The genes are TRBV7-9 and TRBJ1-2; no clear D gene. The CDR3 spans 16 residues. From germline, CDR1 is SEHNR and CDR2 FQNEAQ (reference sequence). V lost 1 base and J lost 5, with 17 bases in between. The CDR3 loop reads CASSLGGGNYNYGYTF. In DNA, the CDR3 is TGTGCCAGCAGCTTAGGGGGAGGGAACTACAATTATGGCTACACCTTC.

This clone was seen only a few times. The chain combines TRBV7-9 with TRBJ1-4, with D tentatively TRBD1 (6 bases). The V gene lost 5 bases and the J gene lost 7 bases, with 20 bases spanning the gap. CDR3 length equals 16 residues. Germline CDR1 and CDR2: SEHNR and FQNEAQ (reference sequence). The CDR3 sequence is CASSPPGGRRSEKLFF. DNA for the CDR3: TGTGCCAGCAGCCCGCCCGGGGGGCGGCGGAGTGAAAAACTGTTTTTT.

This rearrangement joins TRBV11-1 to TRBJ2-2, with D maybe TRBD2 (6 bases). CDR1 is SGHAT and CDR2 is FQDESV in the germline V gene (reference sequence). The CDR3 is 14 residues long. Trimming cost V 0 bases and J 5 bases, with 7 bases left between them. The CDR3 sequence is CASSLAGGTGELFF. CDR3 DNA: TGTGCCAGCAGCTTAGCGGGGGGAACCGGGGAGCTGTTTTTT.

This clone was counted a single time. The V and J genes are TRBV18 and TRBJ1-2, with 7 bases that match TRBD1. Trimming at V came to 3 bases and at J to 1 base, leaving 8 bases not matched to a gene. Germline assignment: CDR1 KGHSH and CDR2 LQKENI. The CDR3 consists of 16 residues. In nucleotides, the CDR3 is TGTGCCAGCTCACCGGGACAGCTAAACTTTAACTATGGCTACACCTTC. It translates to CASSPGQLNFNYGYTF. The full variable domain, in which reference TRBV18 and TRBJ1-2 provide the parts outside the CDR3, is NAGVMQNPRHLVRRRGQEARLRCSPMKGHSHVYWYRQLPEEGLKFMVYLQKENIIDESGMPKERFSAEFPKEGPSILRIQQVVRGDSAAYFCASSPGQLNFNYGYTFGSGTRLTVV.

The chain combines TRBV30 with TRBJ1-2; D is unresolved. Germline CDR1 and CDR2: GTSNPN and SVGIG (reference sequence). V lost 3 bases to trimming and J lost 5 bases, with 19 bases between them. The CDR3 covers 15 residues. The CDR3 loop reads CAWSGPRAGPYGYTF. CDR3 DNA sequence: TGTGCCTGGAGCGGCCCCCGCGCAGGCCCATATGGCTACACCTTC.

V gene TRBV7-8 combines with J gene TRBJ1-2; D is unclear. The CDR3 is 12 residues long. Germline assignment: CDR1 SGHVS and CDR2 FQNEAQ. V gave up 2 bases and J gave up 4 bases, with 5 bases separating them. This CDR3 reads CASSLSGYGYTF. DNA for the CDR3: TGTGCCAGCAGCTTATCAGGCTATGGCTACACCTTC.

This clone has only a few counts. The V call is TRBV6-6, the J call TRBJ1-1, with D uncertain. The V end lost 5 bases, the J end lost 4 bases, and 8 bases lay between the germline ends. Germline values: CDR1 MNHNY, CDR2 SVGAGI (reference sequence). The CDR3 loop spans 12 amino acids. Here the CDR3 DNA reads TGTGCCAGCAGTCGGACGGGCACTGAAGCTTTCTTT. This codes for CASSRTGTEAFF.

This sequence joins TRBV29-1 and TRBJ1-1, with a weak D call TRBD1 (5 bases). CDR1 is SQVTM and CDR2 is ANQGSEA in the germline V gene. Deletions cut 7 bases from V and 3 bases from J, with 12 bases between. The CDR3 loop spans 12 amino acids. The CDR3 coding sequence is TGCAGCGCCCAAAGAGGGGACACTGAAGCTTTCTTT. Translation: CSAQRGDTEAFF.

V is TRBV15 and J is TRBJ1-1; D is perhaps TRBD1 (5 bases). CDR3 length equals 13 residues. Germline CDR1 and CDR2: LNHNV and YYDKDF (reference sequence). V shed 0 bases and J shed 7 bases, with 9 bases lying between them. The chain's CDR3 is CATSRDLGDEAFF. CDR3 bases: TGTGCCACCAGCAGAGATCTGGGGGATGAAGCTTTCTTT.

This clone has only one observation. This rearrangement joins TRBV29-1 to TRBJ2-5; 7 nucleotides line up with TRBD1. With 7 bases clipped from V and 2 bases from J, the junction kept 7 bases outside the gene matches. The CDR3 extends over 13 amino acids. Germline-derived CDR1 and CDR2 are SQVTM and ANQGSEA. CDR3 sequence reads: CSARTGSQETQYF. The CDR3 DNA reads as TGCAGCGCCAGGACAGGCTCGCAAGAGACCCAGTACTTC.

The CDR3 reads CASTRERTDTQYF. In DNA, the CDR3 is TGTGCCAGCACCCGGGAGCGCACAGATACGCAGTATTTT. The V call is TRBV2, the J call TRBJ2-3, with TRBD2 as a possible D gene (6 bases). The CDR3 is made up of 13 amino acids. Looked up from germline, CDR1 is SNHLY and CDR2 is FYNNEI. Trimming stripped 7 bases from V and 1 base from J, with 9 bases between. Together with reference TRBV2 and TRBJ2-3, the CDR3 gives the full variable domain: EPEVTQTPSHQVTQMGQEVILRCVPISNHLYFYWYRQILGQKVEFLVSFYNNEISEKSEIFDDQFSVERPDGSNFTLKIRSTKLEDSAMYFCASTRERTDTQYFGPGTRLTVL.

The chain recombines TRBV10-3 with TRBJ2-1; 8 nucleotides agree with TRBD2. The V segment lost 4 bases and the J segment 6 bases; nucleotides outside the gene matches: 5. The CDR3 totals 14 residues. Germline V gene data show CDR1 as ENHRY and CDR2 as SYGVKD. The CDR3: CAISGLAPGNEQFF. The DNA for the CDR3 is TGTGCCATCAGTGGACTAGCGCCTGGCAATGAGCAGTTCTTC.

The chain carries TRBV28 and TRBJ2-7; 7 bases are shared with TRBD1. The CDR3 has 15 amino acids. Germline lookup yields CDR1 MDHEN and CDR2 SYDVKM. Trimming cost V 4 bases and J 4 bases; bases outside gene matches: 10. CDR3 amino acids: CASSSPTGFRYEQYF. Written as DNA, the CDR3 is TGTGCCAGCAGTTCCCCGACAGGGTTTAGGTACGAGCAGTACTTC. Supplemented by reference TRBV28 and TRBJ2-7, the full variable domain reads DVKVTQSSRYLVKRTGEKVFLECVQDMDHENMFWYRQDPGLGLRLIYFSYDVKMKEKGDIPEGYSVSREKKERFSLILESASTNQTSMYLCASSSPTGFRYEQYFGPGTRLTVT.

This chain uses TRBV11-2 with TRBJ1-2; D remains unclear. The CDR3 totals 11 residues. Germline V gene lookup returns CDR1 SGHAT and CDR2 FQNNGV. Deletions cut 4 bases from V and 4 bases from J, with 4 bases between. CDR3 nucleotides: TGTGCCAGCAGCTGGGGCTATGGCTACACCTTC. Encoded protein: CASSWGYGYTF.

This clone was seen a handful of times. The rearrangement uses TRBV4-1 and TRBJ2-1; weak D call: TRBD2 (6 bases). Germline V lookup: CDR1 MGHRA, CDR2 YSYEKL. V lost 4 bases and J 2 bases, leaving 15 bases between the germline ends. CDR3 length: 16 amino acids. Here the CDR3 reads CASSRSGGETYNEQFF. CDR3 in DNA: TGCGCCAGCAGCCGTAGCGGAGGAGAGACCTACAATGAGCAGTTCTTC.

This chain uses TRBV5-6 with TRBJ2-2; D gene ambiguous. The CDR3 extends over 13 amino acids. Germline CDR1 reads SGHDT; CDR2 reads YYEEEE. V was clipped by 6 bases and J by 5 bases, with 11 bases between them. This CDR3 reads CASTSTGTGELFF. Here the CDR3 DNA reads TGTGCCAGCACCTCGACGGGTACCGGGGAGCTGTTTTTT.

V gene TRBV5-1 combines with J gene TRBJ1-2, with D tentatively TRBD1 (5 bases). V was shortened by 3 bases and J by 8 bases, with 17 bases between the two germline ends. Germline CDR1 reads SGHRS; CDR2 reads YFSETQ. The CDR3 is 14 amino acids. For the CDR3, the DNA is TGCGCCAGCAGCTCGAGGGACCGCCCCGGAGGCTACACCTTC. Translated: CASSSRDRPGGYTF.

The V and J genes are TRBV7-8 and TRBJ1-5; 9 bases fit TRBD1. With 5 bases clipped from V and 3 bases from J, the junction kept 2 bases outside the gene matches. The V gene's germline CDR1 is SGHVS and CDR2 FQNEAQ. This CDR3 spans 14 amino acids. The CDR3 DNA reads as TGTGCCAGCAGCGACAGGGGGAACAATCAGCCCCAGCATTTT. It translates to CASSDRGNNQPQHF.

This chain joins TRBV6-6 and TRBJ2-5; D possibly matches TRBD1 or TRBD2 (6 bases each). CDR1 is MNHNY, CDR2 SVGAGI, per germline (reference sequence). V was clipped by 6 bases and J by 5 bases, with 16 bases between them. The CDR3 has 14 residues. DNA for the CDR3: TGTGCCAGCAGCATGGAGGGGGAGTGGGAGACCCAGTACTTC. It codes for CASSMEGEWETQYF.

This sequence joins TRBV29-1 and TRBJ2-5, with D possibly TRBD2 on 6 matching bases. The J call may be incorrect, as the DNA end agrees better with TRBJ2-7. The CDR3 contains 14 residues. Per the germline V gene, CDR1 is SQVTM and CDR2 is ANQGSEA. CDR3 nucleotides: TGCAGCGTTGGCAAGGGGACTTTGCCCTACGAGCAGTACTTC. Protein product: CSVGKGTLPYEQYF.

This chain joins TRBV29-1 and TRBJ2-1, with 11 bases aligning to TRBD1. Germline-derived CDR1 and CDR2 are SQVTM and ANQGSEA. The CDR3 sequence is 14 residues long. The J segment lost 4 bases and the V segment lost 6 bases, leaving 5 bases of the junction unmatched. The CDR3 nucleotides are TGCAGCGTCCGGGACAGGGGGAGTTACAATGAGCAGTTCTTC. Encoded protein: CSVRDRGSYNEQFF.

This clone was detected a few times. This chain uses TRBV6-5 with TRBJ2-1; tentative D call: TRBD2 (6 bases). The germline gives CDR1 MNHEY, CDR2 SVGAGI. Trimming shortened V by 2 bases and J by 2 bases, and 10 bases separated the two germline ends. The CDR3 is 15 amino acids. In DNA form, the CDR3 reads TGTGCCAGCAGTTACGACGGGGGACCCTACAATGAGCAGTTCTTC. This encodes CASSYDGGPYNEQFF.

The chain employs TRBV11-3 and TRBJ2-1; no definite D call. Germline V gene data show CDR1 as SGHNT and CDR2 as YENEEA. V lost 4 bases and J 4 bases, leaving 8 bases between the germline ends. The length of the CDR3 is 13 residues. This CDR3 reads CASSSEVYNEQFF. The CDR3 DNA is TGTGCCAGCAGCTCGGAAGTATACAATGAGCAGTTCTTC.

The rearrangement joins TRBV27 to TRBJ1-1, with D uncertain. V lost 5 bases and J lost 3, with 13 bases in between. The CDR3 consists of 14 residues. Germline CDR1 MNHEY, CDR2 SMNVEV (reference sequence). CDR3 sequence reads: CASSRGVGDTEAFF. In nucleotides, the CDR3 is TGTGCCAGCAGTCGCGGAGTTGGGGACACTGAAGCTTTCTTT.

This chain links TRBV7-2 with TRBJ2-7, with D unresolved. Trimming shortened V by 5 bases and J by 6 bases, and 14 bases separated the two germline ends. The CDR3 is 13 residues long. Germline values: CDR1 SGHTA, CDR2 FQGNSA. The chain's CDR3 is CASSPYIRIEQYF. The CDR3 DNA is TGTGCCAGCAGCCCCTACATACGTATCGAGCAGTACTTC.